This TCR beta chain was recovered during a study of blood T cell repertoires in COVID-19. Study-wide context: Samples came from the United States, Italy and Spain, spanning acute and convalescent COVID-19. PBMCs, B-cell-depleted T cells, or T cells provided the cDNA or gDNA that made up the material.

Original methodology: The assay estimated nucleated cells by amplifying reference gene primers. Repertoires were generated with immunoSEQ multiplex PCR, while TCRdb's copy carries only in-frame clones and drops some. D and trimming come from the DNA, and the V and J calls and clone size come from that table. The table records some 350,000 clones, 83% of them present only once. This clone was counted between two and nine times. Unmatched junction bases numbered 9, after V lost 5 bases and J lost 5 bases. Germline CDR1 reads LNHNV; CDR2 reads YYDKDF (reference sequence). The length of the CDR3 is 15 residues.

The sequencing sample was made of peripheral blood. This sequence joins TRBV15 and TRBJ1-2; 9 bases match TRBD1. This TCR was recovered from a man aged 25 to 45 with active or convalescent COVID-19. Here the CDR3 DNA reads TGTGCCACCAGCTTAGGACAGGGGTTAACATATGGCTACACCTTC. Translating gives CATSLGQGLTYGYTF.